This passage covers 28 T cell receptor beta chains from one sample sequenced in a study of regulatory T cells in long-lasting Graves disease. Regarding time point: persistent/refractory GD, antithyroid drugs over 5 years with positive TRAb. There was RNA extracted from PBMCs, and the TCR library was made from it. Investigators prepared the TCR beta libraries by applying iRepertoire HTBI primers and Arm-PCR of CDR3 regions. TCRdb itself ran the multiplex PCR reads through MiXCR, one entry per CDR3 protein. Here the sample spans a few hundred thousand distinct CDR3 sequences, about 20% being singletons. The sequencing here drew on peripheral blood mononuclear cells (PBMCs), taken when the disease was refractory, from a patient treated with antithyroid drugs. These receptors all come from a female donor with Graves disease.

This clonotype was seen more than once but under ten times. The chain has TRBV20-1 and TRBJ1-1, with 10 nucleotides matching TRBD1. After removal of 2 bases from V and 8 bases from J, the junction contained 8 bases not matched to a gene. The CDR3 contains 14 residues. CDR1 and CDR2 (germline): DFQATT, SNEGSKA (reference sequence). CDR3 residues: CSARSTGGAMEAFF. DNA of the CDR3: TGCAGTGCTAGATCGACAGGGGGCGCAATGGAAGCTTTCTTT.

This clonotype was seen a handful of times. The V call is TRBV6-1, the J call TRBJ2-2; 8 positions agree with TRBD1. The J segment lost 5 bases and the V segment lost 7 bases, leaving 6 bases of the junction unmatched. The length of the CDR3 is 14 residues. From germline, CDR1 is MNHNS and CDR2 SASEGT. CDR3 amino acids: CASTTGAETGELFF. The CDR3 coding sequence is TGTGCCAGCACGACAGGGGCCGAAACCGGGGAGCTGTTTTTT.

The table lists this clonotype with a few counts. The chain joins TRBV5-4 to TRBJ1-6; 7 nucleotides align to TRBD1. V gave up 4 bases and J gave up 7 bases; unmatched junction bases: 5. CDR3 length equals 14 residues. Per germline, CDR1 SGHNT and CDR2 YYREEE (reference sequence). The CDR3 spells CASSTGVRNSPLHF. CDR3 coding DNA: TGTGCCAGCAGCACAGGGGTGAGGAATTCACCCCTCCACTTT.

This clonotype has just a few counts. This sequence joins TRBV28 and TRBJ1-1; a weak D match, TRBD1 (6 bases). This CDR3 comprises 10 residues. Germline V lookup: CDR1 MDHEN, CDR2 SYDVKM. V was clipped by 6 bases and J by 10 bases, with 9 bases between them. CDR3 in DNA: TGTGCCAGCAGACAGGGTGCAGCTTTCTTT. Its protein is CASRQGAAFF.

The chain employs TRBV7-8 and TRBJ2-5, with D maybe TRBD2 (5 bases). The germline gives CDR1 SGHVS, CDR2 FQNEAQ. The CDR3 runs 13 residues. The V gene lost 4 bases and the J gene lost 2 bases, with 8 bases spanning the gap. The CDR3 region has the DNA TGTGCCAGCAGCTCCCCGGGGCAAGAGACCCAGTACTTC. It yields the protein CASSSPGQETQYF.

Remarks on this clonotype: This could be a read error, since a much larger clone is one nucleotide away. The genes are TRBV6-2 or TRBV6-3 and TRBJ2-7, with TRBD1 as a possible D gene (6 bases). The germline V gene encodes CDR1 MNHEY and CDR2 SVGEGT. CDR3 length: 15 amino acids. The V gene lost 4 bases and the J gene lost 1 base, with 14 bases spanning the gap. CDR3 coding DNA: TGTGCCAGCAGTTGCCAGGGGCGCAGGTCCTACGAGCAGTACTTC. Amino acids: CASSCQGRRSYEQYF.

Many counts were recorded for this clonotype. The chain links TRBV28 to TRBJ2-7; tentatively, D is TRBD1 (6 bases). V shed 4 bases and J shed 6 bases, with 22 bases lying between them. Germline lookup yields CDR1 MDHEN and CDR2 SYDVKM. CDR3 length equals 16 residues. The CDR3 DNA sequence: TGTGCCAGCAGTTGGCAGGGACACGGGTCGGACCTCGAGCAGTACTTC. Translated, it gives CASSWQGHGSDLEQYF. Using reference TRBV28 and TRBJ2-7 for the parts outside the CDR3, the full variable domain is DVKVTQSSRYLVKRTGEKVFLECVQDMDHENMFWYRQDPGLGLRLIYFSYDVKMKEKGDIPEGYSVSREKKERFSLILESASTNQTSMYLCASSWQGHGSDLEQYFGPGTRLTVT.

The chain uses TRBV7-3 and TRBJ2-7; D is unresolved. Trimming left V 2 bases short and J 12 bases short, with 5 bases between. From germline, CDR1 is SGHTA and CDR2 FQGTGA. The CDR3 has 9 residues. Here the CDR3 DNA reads TGTGCCAGCAGCTTAGGTCGGTACTTC. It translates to CASSLGRYF.

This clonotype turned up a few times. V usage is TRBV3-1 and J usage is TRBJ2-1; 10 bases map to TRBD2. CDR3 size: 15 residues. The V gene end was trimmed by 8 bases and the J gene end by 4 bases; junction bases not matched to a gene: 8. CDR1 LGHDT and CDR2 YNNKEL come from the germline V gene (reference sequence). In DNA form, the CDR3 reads TGTGCCAGCGGACCACTAGCGGGAACGTACAATGAGCAGTTCTTC. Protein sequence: CASGPLAGTYNEQFF.

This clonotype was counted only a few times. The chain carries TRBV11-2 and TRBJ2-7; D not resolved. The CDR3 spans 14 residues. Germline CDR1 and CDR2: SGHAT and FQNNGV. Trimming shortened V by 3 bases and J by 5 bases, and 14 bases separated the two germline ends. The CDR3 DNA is TGTGCCAGCAGCTTTGGGCTAGTCCCTAACGAGCAGTACTTC. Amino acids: CASSFGLVPNEQYF.

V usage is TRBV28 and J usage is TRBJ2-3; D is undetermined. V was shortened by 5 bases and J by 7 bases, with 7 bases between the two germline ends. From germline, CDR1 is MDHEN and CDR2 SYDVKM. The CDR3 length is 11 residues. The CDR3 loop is CASSTPNTQYF. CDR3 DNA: TGTGCCAGCAGTACTCCTAATACGCAGTATTTT.

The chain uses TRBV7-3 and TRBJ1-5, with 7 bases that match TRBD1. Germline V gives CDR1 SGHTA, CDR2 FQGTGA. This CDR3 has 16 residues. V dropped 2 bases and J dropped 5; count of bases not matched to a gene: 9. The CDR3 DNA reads TGTGCCAGCAGCTTACCCCAGGGGACAGCCGATCAGCCCCAGCATTTT. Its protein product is CASSLPQGTADQPQHF.

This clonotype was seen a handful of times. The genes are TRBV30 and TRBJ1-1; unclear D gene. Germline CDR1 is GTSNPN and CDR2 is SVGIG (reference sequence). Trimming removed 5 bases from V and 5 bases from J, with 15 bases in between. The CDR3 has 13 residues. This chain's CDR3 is CAWGATYGTEAFF. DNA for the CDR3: TGTGCCTGGGGTGCCACCTATGGGACTGAAGCTTTCTTT.

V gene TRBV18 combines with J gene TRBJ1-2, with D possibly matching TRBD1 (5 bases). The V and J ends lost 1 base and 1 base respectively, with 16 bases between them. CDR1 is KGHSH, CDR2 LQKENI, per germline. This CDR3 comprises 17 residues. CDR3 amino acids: CASSPLSRQGHNYGYTF. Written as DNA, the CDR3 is TGTGCCAGCTCACCACTCTCGCGGCAGGGCCATAACTATGGCTACACCTTC.

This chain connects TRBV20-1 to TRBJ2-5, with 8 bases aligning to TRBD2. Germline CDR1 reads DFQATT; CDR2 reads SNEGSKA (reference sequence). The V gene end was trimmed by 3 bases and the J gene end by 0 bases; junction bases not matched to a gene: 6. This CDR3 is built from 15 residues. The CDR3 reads CSARGGGRNQETQYF. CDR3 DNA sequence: TGCAGTGCTAGGGGGGGCGGGAGGAACCAAGAGACCCAGTACTTC.

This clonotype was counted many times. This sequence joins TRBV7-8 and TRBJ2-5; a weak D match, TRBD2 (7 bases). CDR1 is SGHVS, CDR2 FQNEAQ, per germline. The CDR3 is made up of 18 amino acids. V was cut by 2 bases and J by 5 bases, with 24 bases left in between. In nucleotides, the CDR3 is TGTGCCAGCAGCTTACGAAGGGGGAGGGCGGGCACGAGTGAGACCCAGTACTTC. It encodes CASSLRRGRAGTSETQYF.

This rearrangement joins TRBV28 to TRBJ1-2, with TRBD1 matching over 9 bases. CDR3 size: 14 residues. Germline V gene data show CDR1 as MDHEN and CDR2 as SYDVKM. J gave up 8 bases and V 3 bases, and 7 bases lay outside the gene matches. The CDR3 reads CASSLGTGLEGYTF. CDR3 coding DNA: TGTGCCAGCAGTTTGGGGACAGGGCTCGAAGGCTACACCTTC.

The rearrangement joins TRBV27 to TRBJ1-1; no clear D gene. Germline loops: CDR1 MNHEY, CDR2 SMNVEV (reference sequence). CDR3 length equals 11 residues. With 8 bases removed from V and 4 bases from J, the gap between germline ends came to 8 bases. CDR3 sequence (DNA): TGTGCCAGCGGCGGGATCACTGAAGCTTTCTTT. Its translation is CASGGITEAFF.

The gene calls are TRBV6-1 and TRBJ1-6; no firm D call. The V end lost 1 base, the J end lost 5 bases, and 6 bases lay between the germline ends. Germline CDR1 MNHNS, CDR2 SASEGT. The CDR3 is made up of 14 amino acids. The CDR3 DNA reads TGTGCCAGCAGTGAAGGGCAGAATAATTCACCCCTCCACTTT. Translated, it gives CASSEGQNNSPLHF.

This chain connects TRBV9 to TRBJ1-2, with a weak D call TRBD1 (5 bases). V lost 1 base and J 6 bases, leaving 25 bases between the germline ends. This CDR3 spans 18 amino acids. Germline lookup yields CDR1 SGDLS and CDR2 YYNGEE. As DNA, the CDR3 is TGTGCCAGCAGCGTATCCAAATCCCGATCGGGACCGGAAAATGGCTACACCTTC. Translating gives CASSVSKSRSGPENGYTF.

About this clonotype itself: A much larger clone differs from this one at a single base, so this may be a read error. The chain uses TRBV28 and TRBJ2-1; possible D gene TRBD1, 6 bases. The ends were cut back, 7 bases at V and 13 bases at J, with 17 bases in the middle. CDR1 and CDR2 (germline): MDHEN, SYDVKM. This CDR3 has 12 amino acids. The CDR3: CASNPEGETQFF. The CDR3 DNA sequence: TGTGCCAGCAACCCAGAGGGGGAGACCCAGTTCTTC.

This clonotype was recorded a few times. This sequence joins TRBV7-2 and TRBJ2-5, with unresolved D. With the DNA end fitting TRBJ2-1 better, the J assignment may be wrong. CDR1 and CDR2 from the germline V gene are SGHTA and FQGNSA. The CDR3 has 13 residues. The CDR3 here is CASSPVTFEEQFF. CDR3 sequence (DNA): TGTGCCAGCAGCCCAGTAACCTTCGAGGAGCAGTTCTTC.

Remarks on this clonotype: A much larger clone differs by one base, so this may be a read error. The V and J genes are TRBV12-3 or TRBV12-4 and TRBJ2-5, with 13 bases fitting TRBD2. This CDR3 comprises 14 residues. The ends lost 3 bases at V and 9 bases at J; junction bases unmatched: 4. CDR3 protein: CASSFGTSGKAQYF. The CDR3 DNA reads TGTGCCAGCAGTTTTGGGACTAGCGGGAAGGCCCAGTACTTC.

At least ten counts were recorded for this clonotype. Here the CDR3 DNA reads TGTGCCAGCAGCTTACGGAGAAATGAAAAACTGTTTTTT. This encodes CASSLRRNEKLFF. The chain employs TRBV7-2 and TRBJ1-4, with D hard to call. Trimming shortened V by 2 bases and J by 5 bases, and 6 bases separated the two germline ends. Germline V gives CDR1 SGHTA, CDR2 FQGNSA. This CDR3 has 13 residues.

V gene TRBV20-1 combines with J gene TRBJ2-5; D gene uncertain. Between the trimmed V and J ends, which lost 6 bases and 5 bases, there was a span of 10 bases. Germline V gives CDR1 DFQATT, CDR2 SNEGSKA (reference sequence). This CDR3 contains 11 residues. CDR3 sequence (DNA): TGCAGTGCGAACGGGTGGGAGACCCAGTACTTC. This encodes CSANGWETQYF.

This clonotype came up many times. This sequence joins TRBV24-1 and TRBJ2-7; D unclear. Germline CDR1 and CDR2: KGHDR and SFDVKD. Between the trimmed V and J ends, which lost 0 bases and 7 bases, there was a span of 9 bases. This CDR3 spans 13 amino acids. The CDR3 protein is CATSDLKGTEQYF. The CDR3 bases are TGTGCCACCAGTGATTTGAAGGGTACTGAGCAGTACTTC.

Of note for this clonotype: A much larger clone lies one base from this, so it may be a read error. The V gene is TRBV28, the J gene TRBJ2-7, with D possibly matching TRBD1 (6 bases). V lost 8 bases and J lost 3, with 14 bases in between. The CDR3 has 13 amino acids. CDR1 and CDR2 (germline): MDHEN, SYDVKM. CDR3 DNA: TGTGCCAGCGGTCAGGACAGAGGCTACGAGCAGTACTTC. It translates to CASGQDRGYEQYF.

The CDR3 bases are TGCGCCAGCAGCCAAGCTTGGAGTGGGAGCTCCTACGAGCAGTACTTC. Its translation is CASSQAWSGSSYEQYF. This rearrangement joins TRBV4-3 to TRBJ2-7, with a possible D match to TRBD2 (5 bases). Germline CDR1 LGHNA, CDR2 YSLEER. Trimming left V 1 base short and J 0 bases short, with 13 bases between. This CDR3 region has 16 residues.